Each of the 17 T cell receptor beta chains below was sequenced from the same sample in a study of blood T cells in healthy people across ages. Through a sample-barcoded 5' primer and a J-beta primer mix, a second PCR was run for about 6 to 11 cycles. TCRdb passed the 5' RACE reads through MiXCR, listing each CDR3 protein once. This table has 1 million or so distinct CDR3 sequences, 45% appearing once. Specimen: blood. The source is a woman aged 60-75 years in good health.

The chain links TRBV20-1 to TRBJ1-2, with 8 bases identical to TRBD1. Germline CDR1 DFQATT, CDR2 SNEGSKA (reference sequence). With 5 bases clipped from V and 4 bases from J, the junction kept 9 bases outside the gene matches. The CDR3 has 14 amino acids. The CDR3 DNA reads as TGCAGTGCTGCTGACAGGGGTAGTAGCTATGGCTACACCTTC. Its protein is CSAADRGSSYGYTF.

The V call is TRBV18, the J call TRBJ2-7; possibly TRBD1 or TRBD2 for D (5 bases each). This CDR3 is built from 14 residues. The V end lost 4 bases, the J end lost 2 bases, and 12 bases lay between the germline ends. CDR1 is KGHSH and CDR2 is LQKENI in the germline V gene. In DNA form, the CDR3 reads TGTGCCAGCTCACAGGGACGGAGCACCTACGAGCAGTACTTC. Encoded protein: CASSQGRSTYEQYF.

The chain couples TRBV6-1 to TRBJ1-5, with 8 bases matching TRBD1. The CDR3 is 13 residues long. Per the germline V gene, CDR1 is MNHNS and CDR2 is SASEGT. The ends lost 10 bases at V and 6 bases at J; junction bases unmatched: 8. The CDR3 DNA is TGTGCCACCACTGACAGGGGAAGTCAGCCCCAGCATTTT. It encodes CATTDRGSQPQHF.

This clonotype was seen only a few times. This chain links TRBV27 with TRBJ1-4, with unresolved D. The CDR3 is 12 residues long. V was trimmed by 8 bases and J by 13 bases, leaving 17 bases between them. The germline V gene has CDR1 MNHEY and CDR2 SMNVEV (reference sequence). CDR3 loop: CASGNTGRRLFF. The CDR3 DNA follows: TGTGCCAGCGGGAATACCGGGAGGCGACTGTTTTTT.

This chain uses TRBV6-5 with TRBJ2-3; 9 positions match TRBD2. The CDR3 contains 15 residues. Looked up from germline, CDR1 is MNHEY and CDR2 is SVGAGI. V was pared by 11 bases and J by 2 bases, with 11 bases of the junction left unmatched. The CDR3 DNA sequence: TGTGCCTCCACGTCTAGCGGGGAGAACACAGATACGCAGTATTTT. It encodes CASTSSGENTDTQYF.

The chain links TRBV25-1 to TRBJ2-5; 7 nucleotides line up with TRBD1. After removal of 6 bases from V and 11 bases from J, the junction contained 6 bases not matched to a gene. Germline V gene data show CDR1 as MGHDK and CDR2 as SYGVNS. The CDR3 has 11 amino acids. CDR3 sequence (DNA): TGTGCCAGCAGCGACAGGGCACTTCAGTACTTC. This codes for CASSDRALQYF.

The chain is built from TRBV5-1 and TRBJ2-2; no definite D call. CDR1 is SGHRS and CDR2 is YFSETQ in the germline V gene. The CDR3 runs 16 residues. V was shortened by 0 bases and J by 1 base, with 10 bases between the two germline ends. CDR3 region: CASSLGPTKNTGELFF. CDR3 bases: TGCGCCAGCAGCTTGGGCCCCACTAAGAACACCGGGGAGCTGTTTTTT. The full variable domain, in which reference TRBV5-1 and TRBJ2-2 provide the parts outside the CDR3, is KAGVTQTPRYLIKTRGQQVTLSCSPISGHRSVSWYQQTPGQGLQFLFEYFSETQRNKGNFPGRFSGRQFSNSRSEMNVSTLELGDSALYLCASSLGPTKNTGELFFGEGSRLTVL.

This clonotype occurred a few times. V usage is TRBV6-5 and J usage is TRBJ1-2, with 7 bases fitting TRBD1. The CDR3 consists of 14 residues. V shed 2 bases and J 4 bases; nucleotides not matched to a gene: 4. The germline V gene has CDR1 MNHEY and CDR2 SVGAGI. CDR3 coding DNA: TGTGCCAGCAGTTACCACAGGGGAATCTATGGCTACACCTTC. Translation: CASSYHRGIYGYTF.

The chain recombines TRBV6-1 with TRBJ1-1; no firm D call. V shed 4 bases and J shed 0 bases, with 9 bases lying between them. Germline CDR1 reads MNHNS; CDR2 reads SASEGT. The CDR3 totals 14 residues. The CDR3 DNA follows: TGTGCCAGCAGTGTTAAGGTCATGAACACTGAAGCTTTCTTT. This codes for CASSVKVMNTEAFF.

This clonotype was found a few times. V usage is TRBV4-1 and J usage is TRBJ2-6; 7 nucleotides match TRBD2. The CDR3 runs 19 residues. The germline CDR1 and CDR2 sequences are MGHRA and YSYEKL. J was trimmed by 0 bases and V by 2 bases; bases with no gene match: 10. The CDR3 spells CASSQIALAVHSGANVLTF. CDR3 nucleotide sequence: TGCGCCAGCAGCCAAATAGCGCTAGCGGTCCACTCTGGGGCCAACGTCCTGACTTTC.

This chain joins TRBV14 and TRBJ2-5; D is ambiguous. Germline values: CDR1 SGHDN, CDR2 FVKESK. This CDR3 comprises 13 residues. V was clipped by 2 bases and J by 4 bases, with 8 bases between them. The DNA of the CDR3 is TGTGCCAGCAGCCAATGGACGGGAGAGACCCAGTACTTC. Protein product: CASSQWTGETQYF.

The gene calls are TRBV27 and TRBJ2-5; D call uncertain. Looked up from germline, CDR1 is MNHEY and CDR2 is SMNVEV (reference sequence). The CDR3 loop spans 14 amino acids. The V end lost 5 bases, the J end lost 11 bases, and 21 bases lay between the germline ends. CDR3 sequence: CASSPTSTNNEQYF. The CDR3 DNA follows: TGTGCCAGCAGTCCGACTTCTACTAACAATGAGCAGTACTTC.

The J gene is TRBJ2-1, the V gene TRBV15; 9 bases align to TRBD2. The V gene end was trimmed by 5 bases and the J gene end by 7 bases; junction bases not matched to a gene: 12. The CDR3 has 16 amino acids. Germline CDR1 and CDR2: LNHNV and YYDKDF (reference sequence). The CDR3 region has the DNA TGTGCCACCAGCGACGGTGGTAGCGGGAGTAGAAATGAGCAGTTCTTC. It specifies CATSDGGSGSRNEQFF.

The chain recombines TRBV20-1 with TRBJ2-1; the D gene is possibly TRBD1 (6 bases). V dropped 3 bases and J dropped 1 base, with 13 bases sitting between them. This CDR3 comprises 15 residues. CDR1 DFQATT and CDR2 SNEGSKA come from the germline V gene (reference sequence). CDR3 sequence: CSASPTGASYNEQFF. In DNA form, the CDR3 reads TGCAGTGCTAGCCCGACAGGAGCATCCTACAATGAGCAGTTCTTC.

The rearrangement links TRBV21-1 to TRBJ2-1; whether TRBD1, the table's D call, matches the DNA was not checked. TRBV21-1 corresponds to a pseudogene. The CDR3 is 17 amino acids. For the CDR3, the DNA is TGTGCCAGCAAGCTCCGGGGGAGCCGCAGCTCCTACAATGAGCAGTTCTTC. Residues: CASKLRGSRSSYNEQFF.

The V call is TRBV3-1, the J call TRBJ2-1, with 9 bases lining up with TRBD2. The junction had 9 bases not matched to a gene; V was cut back by 0 bases and J by 0 bases. This CDR3 has 19 amino acids. Germline-derived CDR1 and CDR2 are LGHDT and YNNKEL (reference sequence). The CDR3 region is CASSQDGLAGHSSYNEQFF. CDR3 nucleotides: TGTGCCAGCAGCCAAGATGGGCTAGCGGGACACAGCTCCTACAATGAGCAGTTCTTC.

The chain employs TRBV4-1 and TRBJ2-2; 11 bases line up with TRBD2. In germline, CDR1 is MGHRA, CDR2 YSYEKL. This CDR3 is 18 amino acids long. With V trimmed by 3 bases and J by 1 base, 7 bases remained unmatched. Here the CDR3 reads CASSHPGTSGGNTGELFF. The CDR3 region has the DNA TGCGCCAGCAGCCATCCCGGGACTAGCGGAGGGAACACCGGGGAGCTGTTTTTT.